This T cell receptor beta chain was identified during a study of T cells in Graves' hyperthyroidism and ophthalmopathy. CDR1 ENHRY and CDR2 SYGVKD come from the germline V gene. V lost 8 bases to trimming and J lost 8 bases, with 7 bases between them. This CDR3 contains 10 residues. Researchers amplified the TCR beta CDR3 regions from RNA transcripts. First-round RT-PCR of the TCR CDR3 relied on the HTBI primer set. TCRdb processed the multiplex PCR reads anew with MiXCR; each CDR3 protein has one entry. There are 600,000 or so distinct CDR3 sequences in the sample; under 60% occur only once, and 6.5% to 9% lies in the top ten.

The chain recombines TRBV10-3 with TRBJ1-3; D remains ambiguous. The origin of this receptor is a woman aged 18 to 35 with Graves' hyperthyroidism. Material for sequencing was peripheral blood or thyroid tissue (not recorded which). The CDR3 reads CAIGEDTIYF. CDR3 nucleotide sequence: TGTGCCATCGGGGAGGACACCATATATTTT.